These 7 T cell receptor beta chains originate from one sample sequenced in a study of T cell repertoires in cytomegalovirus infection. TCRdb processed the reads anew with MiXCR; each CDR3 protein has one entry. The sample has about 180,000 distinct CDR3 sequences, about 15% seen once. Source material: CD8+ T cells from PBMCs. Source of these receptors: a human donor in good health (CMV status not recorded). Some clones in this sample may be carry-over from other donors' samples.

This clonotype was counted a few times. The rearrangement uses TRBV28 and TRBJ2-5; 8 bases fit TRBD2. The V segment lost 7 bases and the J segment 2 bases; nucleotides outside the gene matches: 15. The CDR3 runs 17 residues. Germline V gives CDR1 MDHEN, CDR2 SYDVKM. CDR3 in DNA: TGTGCCAGCACCTCGGGACTAGAGCCTGATACTCAAGAGACCCAGTACTTC. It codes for CASTSGLEPDTQETQYF.

The CDR3 nucleotides are TGTGCCAGCAGCTTGTTATCAGGAAGAGTCCACGAGCAGTACTTC. This codes for CASSLLSGRVHEQYF. The chain joins TRBV5-5 to TRBJ2-7; D remains ambiguous. From germline, CDR1 is SGHKS and CDR2 YYEKEE (reference sequence). The CDR3 totals 15 residues. V shed 1 base and J shed 5 bases, with 16 bases lying between them.

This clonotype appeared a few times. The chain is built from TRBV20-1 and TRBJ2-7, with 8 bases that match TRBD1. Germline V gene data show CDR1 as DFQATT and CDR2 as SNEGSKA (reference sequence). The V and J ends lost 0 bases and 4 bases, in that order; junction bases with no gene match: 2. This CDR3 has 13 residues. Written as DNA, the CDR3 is TGCAGTGCTAGAGATGGACAGGGATACGAGCAGTACTTC. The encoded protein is CSARDGQGYEQYF.

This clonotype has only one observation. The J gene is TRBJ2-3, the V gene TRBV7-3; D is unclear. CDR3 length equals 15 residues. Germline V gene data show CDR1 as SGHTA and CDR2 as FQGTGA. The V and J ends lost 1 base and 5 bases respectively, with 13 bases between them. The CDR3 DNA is TGTGCCAGCAGCTTAAACTGGAGAATAGGAGATACGCAGTATTTT. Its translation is CASSLNWRIGDTQYF.

Here the CDR3 reads CASSQTRVNGGNEQFF. The CDR3 DNA reads TGTGCCAGCAGCCAAACCAGGGTTAATGGAGGCAATGAGCAGTTCTTC. The chain is built from TRBV7-9 and TRBJ2-1, with D perhaps TRBD1 or TRBD2 (5 bases each). The V end was cut by 5 bases, the J end by 6 bases, with 20 bases between. Germline CDR1 SEHNR, CDR2 FQNEAQ (reference sequence). The CDR3 runs 16 residues.

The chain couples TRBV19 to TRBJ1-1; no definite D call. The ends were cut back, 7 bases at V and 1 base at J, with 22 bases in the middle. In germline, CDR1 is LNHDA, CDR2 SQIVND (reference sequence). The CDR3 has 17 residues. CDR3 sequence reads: CASKYIGDALSNTEAFF. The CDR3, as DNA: TGTGCCAGTAAATATATTGGAGACGCCTTATCGAACACTGAAGCTTTCTTT.

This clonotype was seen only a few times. CDR3 nucleotides: TGTGCCAGCAGCGAGGTGCTAGGCGGGACCCAAGAGACCCAGTACTTC. Protein: CASSEVLGGTQETQYF. This chain links TRBV7-9 with TRBJ2-5; D possibly corresponds to TRBD2 (6 bases). V lost 5 bases and J 1 base, leaving 17 bases between the germline ends. The CDR3 runs 16 residues. The germline gives CDR1 SEHNR, CDR2 FQNEAQ (reference sequence).